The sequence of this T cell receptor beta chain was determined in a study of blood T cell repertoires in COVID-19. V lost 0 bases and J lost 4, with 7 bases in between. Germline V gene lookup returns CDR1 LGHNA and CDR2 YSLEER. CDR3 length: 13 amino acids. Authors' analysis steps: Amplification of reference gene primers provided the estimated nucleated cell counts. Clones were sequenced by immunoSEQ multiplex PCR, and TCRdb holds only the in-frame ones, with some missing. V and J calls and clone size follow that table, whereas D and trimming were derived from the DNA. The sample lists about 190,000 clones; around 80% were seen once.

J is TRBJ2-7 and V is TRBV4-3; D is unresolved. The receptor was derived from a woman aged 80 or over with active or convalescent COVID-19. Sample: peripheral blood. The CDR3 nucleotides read TGCGCCAGCAGCCAAGAGGGCGAGTACGAGCAGTACTTC. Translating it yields CASSQEGEYEQYF.